The rows below give T cell receptor beta chains drawn from one sample of a study of blood T cell repertoires in COVID-19. Sequencing used immunoSEQ multiplex PCR; TCRdb keeps in-frame clones, though not all of them. The repertoire holds over 200,000 clones, with 86% as singletons. The sequenced sample consisted of peripheral blood. The receptors stem from a man younger than 45 who had recovered from COVID-19. Each CDR3 is given with its conserved first and last residue. Each record gives: V gene, D gene, clone size, J gene, CDR3 DNA, CDR3 protein. A D gene is named only where the DNA matches it firmly. Clone size is not always given. Where it is, it says once, few, many or a class for expanded clones.

v_call: TRBV28
d_call: NA
clone_size: NA
j_call: TRBJ2-1
cdr3_nt: TGTGCCAGCAACCCCTGGACAGTTTACAATGAGCAGTTCTTC
cdr3_aa: CASNPWTVYNEQFF

v_call: TRBV12-3/TRBV12-4
d_call: NA
clone_size: NA
j_call: TRBJ1-2
cdr3_nt: TGTGCCAGCAGATTCCAGGATTACTATGGCTACACCTTC
cdr3_aa: CASRFQDYYGYTF

v_call: TRBV25-1
d_call: NA
clone_size: NA
j_call: TRBJ2-1
cdr3_nt: TGTGCCAGCTCCCGGGAAGCCTACAATGAGCAGTTCTTC
cdr3_aa: CASSREAYNEQFF

v_call: TRBV5-1
d_call: TRBD1
clone_size: NA
j_call: TRBJ1-1
cdr3_nt: TGCGCCAGCAGCTCTTTCCCAGACAGGGGGAACACTGAAGCTTTCTTT
cdr3_aa: CASSSFPDRGNTEAFF

v_call: TRBV6-1
d_call: TRBD2
clone_size: NA
j_call: TRBJ2-3
cdr3_nt: TGTGCCAGCAGTGAAACTAGCGGGGGGCGGGGTACGCAGTATTTT
cdr3_aa: CASSETSGGRGTQYF

v_call: TRBV21-1
d_call: NA
clone_size: few
j_call: TRBJ1-1
cdr3_nt: TGTGCCAGCAGCTTGGACAGGGGCACTGAAGCTTTCTTT
cdr3_aa: CASSLDRGTEAFF

v_call: TRBV6-5
d_call: TRBD1
clone_size: NA
j_call: TRBJ1-2
cdr3_nt: TGTGCCAGCAGTACAGGGGGGCATGGCTACACCTTC
cdr3_aa: CASSTGGHGYTF

v_call: TRBV18
d_call: NA
clone_size: NA
j_call: TRBJ1-1
cdr3_nt: TGTGCCAGCCCACTAATCCCGGCTAGCACTGAAGCTTTCTTT
cdr3_aa: CASPLIPASTEAFF

v_call: TRBV3-1/TRBV3-2
d_call: NA
clone_size: NA
j_call: TRBJ1-1
cdr3_nt: TGTGCCAGCAGCCAAGGTGTAGGGAGCACTGAAGCTTTCTTT
cdr3_aa: CASSQGVGSTEAFF

v_call: TRBV2
d_call: TRBD2
clone_size: NA
j_call: TRBJ2-5
cdr3_nt: TGTGCCAGCAACGGAATAGCGGGGGCTCTCCAAGAGACCCAGTACTTC
cdr3_aa: CASNGIAGALQETQYF

v_call: TRBV5-4
d_call: TRBD1
clone_size: NA
j_call: TRBJ1-1
cdr3_nt: TGTGCCAGCAGGACAGGGGGGGGTTCCGAAGCTTTCTTT
cdr3_aa: CASRTGGGSEAFF

v_call: TRBV10-1
d_call: TRBD1
clone_size: NA
j_call: TRBJ1-1
cdr3_nt: TGCGCCAGCAGTGAGTCGAGGGGGCCCGCCCTGAACACTGAAGCTTTCTTT
cdr3_aa: CASSESRGPALNTEAFF

v_call: TRBV29-1
d_call: TRBD1
clone_size: NA
j_call: TRBJ2-7
cdr3_nt: TGCAGCGTTGAGGACAGGAATCCCTACGAGCAGTACTTC
cdr3_aa: CSVEDRNPYEQYF

v_call: TRBV6-4
d_call: NA
clone_size: NA
j_call: TRBJ2-3
cdr3_nt: TGTGCCAGCGGGGAGAGGGGCACAGATACGCAGTATTTT
cdr3_aa: CASGERGTDTQYF

v_call: TRBV10-1
d_call: NA
clone_size: NA
j_call: TRBJ2-2
cdr3_nt: TGCGCCAGCAGTGATCCCACAGGGAGCACCGGGGAGCTGTTTTTT
cdr3_aa: CASSDPTGSTGELFF

v_call: TRBV19
d_call: NA
clone_size: NA
j_call: TRBJ2-1
cdr3_nt: TGTGCCACACTGCGCGGTACAAGCTCCTACAATGAGCAGTTCTTC
cdr3_aa: CATLRGTSSYNEQFF

v_call: TRBV10-2
d_call: TRBD2
clone_size: NA
j_call: TRBJ2-2
cdr3_nt: TGCGCCAGCAGTGAAACCCCAAGGTCTAGCGGGCTTCCTAAGGGCGGGGAGCTGTTTTTT
cdr3_aa: CASSETPRSSGLPKGGELFF

v_call: TRBV6-5
d_call: TRBD1
clone_size: NA
j_call: TRBJ1-1
cdr3_nt: TGTGCCAGCAGTTACTCGATTGGAGGGGGCCTTGAAGCTTTCTTT
cdr3_aa: CASSYSIGGGLEAFF

v_call: TRBV11-3
d_call: TRBD1
clone_size: NA
j_call: TRBJ1-1
cdr3_nt: TGTGCCAGCAGCTCCTGGACAGGGGAAGCTTTCTTT
cdr3_aa: CASSSWTGEAFF

v_call: TRBV27
d_call: NA
clone_size: NA
j_call: TRBJ2-7
cdr3_nt: TGTGCCAGCAGTCCCGAGATGTTTTACGAGCAGTACTTC
cdr3_aa: CASSPEMFYEQYF

v_call: TRBV10-3
d_call: NA
clone_size: NA
j_call: TRBJ2-2
cdr3_nt: TGTGCCATCAGTGAGTCGATAGTCACCGGGGAGCTGTTTTTT
cdr3_aa: CAISESIVTGELFF